Listed here is a single T cell receptor beta chain. Its antigen remains unidentified. This sample is part of a study of cytomegalovirus exposure and HLA in healthy donors. The PCR had 60 Vbeta and 13 Jbeta primers. Here immunoSEQ multiplex PCR was the method, and the copy in TCRdb shows in-frame clones only, minus some. The sample consists of about 150,000 clones, about three quarters of them appearing once. V shed 4 bases and J shed 4 bases, with 12 bases lying between them. Per the germline V gene, CDR1 is SGHDT and CDR2 is YYEEEE. The CDR3 runs 14 residues. Study conclusions and caveats: The productive fraction for most TCR beta V segments was about 90% or about 30% in an earlier analysis. Later, an analysis showed that TCR beta chains associated with HLA were more clonally expanded than others that were equally common.

The sequencing sample was made of PBMCs. This TCR came from a man aged 18 to 29 in good health and CMV-seronegative. The rearrangement joins TRBV5-6 to TRBJ1-3, with D uncertain. In DNA form, the CDR3 reads TGTGCCAGCAGCCCCGCTAGTAGAGGAAACACCATATATTTT. This translates into CASSPASRGNTIYF.